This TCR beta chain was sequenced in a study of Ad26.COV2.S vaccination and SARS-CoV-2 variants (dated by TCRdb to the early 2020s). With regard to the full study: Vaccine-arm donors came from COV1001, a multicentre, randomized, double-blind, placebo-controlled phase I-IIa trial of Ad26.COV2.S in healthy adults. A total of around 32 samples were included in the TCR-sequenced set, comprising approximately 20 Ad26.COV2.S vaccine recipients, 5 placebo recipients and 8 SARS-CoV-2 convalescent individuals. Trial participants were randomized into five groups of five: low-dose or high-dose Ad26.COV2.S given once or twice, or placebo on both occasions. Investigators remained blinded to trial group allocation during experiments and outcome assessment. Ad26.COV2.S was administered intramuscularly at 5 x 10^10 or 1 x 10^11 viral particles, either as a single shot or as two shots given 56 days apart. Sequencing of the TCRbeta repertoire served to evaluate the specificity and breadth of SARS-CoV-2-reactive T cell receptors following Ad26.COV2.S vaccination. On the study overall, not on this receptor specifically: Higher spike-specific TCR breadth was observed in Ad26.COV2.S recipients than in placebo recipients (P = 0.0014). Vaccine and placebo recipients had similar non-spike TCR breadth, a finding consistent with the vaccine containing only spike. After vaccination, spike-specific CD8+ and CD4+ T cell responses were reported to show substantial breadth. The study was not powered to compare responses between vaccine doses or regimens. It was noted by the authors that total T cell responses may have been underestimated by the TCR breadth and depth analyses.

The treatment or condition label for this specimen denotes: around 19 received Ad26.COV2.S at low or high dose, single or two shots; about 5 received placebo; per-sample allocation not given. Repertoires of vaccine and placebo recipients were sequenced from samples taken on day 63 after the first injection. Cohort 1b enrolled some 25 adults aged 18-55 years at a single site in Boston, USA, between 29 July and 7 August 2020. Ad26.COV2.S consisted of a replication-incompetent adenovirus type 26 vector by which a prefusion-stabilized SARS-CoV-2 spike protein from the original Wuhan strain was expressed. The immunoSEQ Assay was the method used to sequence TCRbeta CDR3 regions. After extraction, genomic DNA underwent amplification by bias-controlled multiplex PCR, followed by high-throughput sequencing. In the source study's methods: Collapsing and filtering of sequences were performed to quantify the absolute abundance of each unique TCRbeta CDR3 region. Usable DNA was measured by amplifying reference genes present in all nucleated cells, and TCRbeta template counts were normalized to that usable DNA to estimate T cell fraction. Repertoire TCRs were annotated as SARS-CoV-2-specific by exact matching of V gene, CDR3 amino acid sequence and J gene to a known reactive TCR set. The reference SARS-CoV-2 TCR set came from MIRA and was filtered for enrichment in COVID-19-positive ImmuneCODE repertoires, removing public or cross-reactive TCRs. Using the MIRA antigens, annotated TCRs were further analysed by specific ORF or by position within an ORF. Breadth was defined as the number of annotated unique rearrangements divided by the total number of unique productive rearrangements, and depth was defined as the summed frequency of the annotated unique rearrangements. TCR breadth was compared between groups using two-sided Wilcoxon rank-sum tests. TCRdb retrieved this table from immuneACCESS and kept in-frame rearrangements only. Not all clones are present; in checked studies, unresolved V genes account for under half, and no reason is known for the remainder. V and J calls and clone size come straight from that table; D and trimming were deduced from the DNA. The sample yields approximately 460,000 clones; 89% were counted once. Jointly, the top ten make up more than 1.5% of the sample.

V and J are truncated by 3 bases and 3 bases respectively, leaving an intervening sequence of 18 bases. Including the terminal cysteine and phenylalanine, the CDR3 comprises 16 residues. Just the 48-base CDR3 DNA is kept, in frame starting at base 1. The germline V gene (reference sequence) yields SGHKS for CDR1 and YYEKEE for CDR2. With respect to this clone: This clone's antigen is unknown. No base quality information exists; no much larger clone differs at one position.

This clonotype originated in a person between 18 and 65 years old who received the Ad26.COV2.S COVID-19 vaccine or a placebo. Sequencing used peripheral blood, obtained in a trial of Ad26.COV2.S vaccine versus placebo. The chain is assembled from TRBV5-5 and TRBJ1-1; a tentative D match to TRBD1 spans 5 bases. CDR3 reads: CASSSRVMTNYTEAFF. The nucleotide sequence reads TGTGCCAGCAGCTCCAGGGTGATGACAAACTACACTGAAGCTTTCTTT.